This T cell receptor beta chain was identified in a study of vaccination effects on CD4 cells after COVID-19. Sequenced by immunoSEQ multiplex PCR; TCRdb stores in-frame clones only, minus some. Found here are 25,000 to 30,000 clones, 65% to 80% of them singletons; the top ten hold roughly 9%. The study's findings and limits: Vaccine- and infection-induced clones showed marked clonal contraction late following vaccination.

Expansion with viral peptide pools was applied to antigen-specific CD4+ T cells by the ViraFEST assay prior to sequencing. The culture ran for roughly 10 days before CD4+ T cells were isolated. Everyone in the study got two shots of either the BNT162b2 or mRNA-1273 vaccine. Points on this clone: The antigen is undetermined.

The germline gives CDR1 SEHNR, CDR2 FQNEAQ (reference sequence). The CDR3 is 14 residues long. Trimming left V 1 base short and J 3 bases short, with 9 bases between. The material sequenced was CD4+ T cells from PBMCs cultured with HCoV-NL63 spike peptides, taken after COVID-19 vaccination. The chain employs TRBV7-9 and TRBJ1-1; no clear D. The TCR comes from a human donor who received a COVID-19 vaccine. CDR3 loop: CASSLGIGDTEAFF. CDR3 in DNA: TGTGCCAGCAGCTTAGGGATCGGGGACACTGAAGCTTTCTTT. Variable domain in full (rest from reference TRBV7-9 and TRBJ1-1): DTGVSQNPRHKITKRGQNVTFRCDPISEHNRLYWYRQTLGQGPEFLTYFQNEAQLEKSRLLSDRFSAERPKGSFSTLEIQRTEQGDSAMYLCASSLGIGDTEAFFGQGTRLTVV.